Listed here are 17 T cell receptor beta chains from one sample, sequenced in a study of cytomegalovirus exposure and HLA in healthy donors. The PCR had 60 Vbeta and 13 Jbeta primers. This table comes from immunoSEQ multiplex PCR, and its TCRdb copy is limited to in-frame clones, with some not included. Of fewer than 200,000 clones detected, approximately 77% appear once; the ten largest clones hold about 1.5%. The sample was PBMCs. The receptors shown here come from a male donor in good health and CMV-seronegative.

The chain recombines TRBV5-4 with TRBJ2-3; perhaps TRBD1 as D (5 bases). V dropped 0 bases and J dropped 3 bases, with 11 bases sitting between them. The CDR3 covers 15 residues. Germline assignment: CDR1 SGHNT and CDR2 YYREEE (reference sequence). This CDR3 reads CASSLVRDGTDTQYF. The CDR3 DNA reads TGTGCCAGCAGCTTGGTCAGGGATGGAACAGATACGCAGTATTTT.

This clone was seen just once. The rearrangement joins TRBV5-4 to TRBJ2-1; 16 nucleotides align to TRBD2. The CDR3 runs 16 residues. The germline CDR1 and CDR2 sequences are SGHNT and YYREEE (reference sequence). With V trimmed by 4 bases and J by 6 bases, 4 bases remained unmatched. Written as DNA, the CDR3 is TGTGCCAGCAGCCCTGGGACTAGCGGGAGGGGCAATGAGCAGTTCTTC. It yields the protein CASSPGTSGRGNEQFF.

The chain recombines TRBV4-1 with TRBJ1-5, with 10 positions matching TRBD1. Germline assignment: CDR1 MGHRA and CDR2 YSYEKL. V lost 0 bases and J lost 2; bases outside the gene matches: 13. This CDR3 spans 20 amino acids. The CDR3 sequence is CASSQDGLTGGSIGNQPQHF. CDR3 DNA sequence: TGCGCCAGCAGCCAAGATGGACTGACAGGGGGCTCGATAGGCAATCAGCCCCAGCATTTT.

The chain carries TRBV6-5 and TRBJ1-5; D might be TRBD1 (5 bases). Germline values: CDR1 MNHEY, CDR2 SVGAGI. The CDR3 runs to 12 residues. Trimming stripped 8 bases from V and 2 bases from J, with 7 bases between. The CDR3 DNA reads as TGTGCCAGCGGAGGGGGCAATCAGCCCCAGCATTTT. It translates to CASGGGNQPQHF.

The chain joins TRBV9 to TRBJ1-4; D unresolved. The CDR3 spans 16 residues. Germline V gene lookup returns CDR1 SGDLS and CDR2 YYNGEE. Trimming removed 0 bases from V and 5 bases from J, with 14 bases in between. CDR3 DNA sequence: TGTGCCAGCAGCGTAGCGGTAGGGTCGGGGAATGAAAAACTGTTTTTT. Protein: CASSVAVGSGNEKLFF.

This chain connects TRBV5-6 to TRBJ1-5; D not certain. Trimming pared 4 bases from V and 4 bases from J, leaving 9 bases between. Per germline, CDR1 SGHDT and CDR2 YYEEEE. The CDR3 spans 13 residues. In DNA form, the CDR3 reads TGTGCCAGCAGCCGAAAGCCAAATCAGCCCCAGCATTTT. Its protein product is CASSRKPNQPQHF. Full variable domain (missing parts from reference TRBV5-6 and TRBJ1-5): DAGVTQSPTHLIKTRGQQVTLRCSPKSGHDTVSWYQQALGQGPQFIFQYYEEEERQRGNFPDRFSGHQFPNYSSELNVNALLLGDSALYLCASSRKPNQPQHFGDGTRLSIL.

The chain joins TRBV7-2 to TRBJ2-7, with 7 bases identical to TRBD2. From germline, CDR1 is SGHTA and CDR2 FQGNSA. V lost 5 bases, J lost 1 base, and 8 bases stayed unmatched. The CDR3 sequence is 15 residues long. The CDR3 DNA reads TGTGCCAGCAGCCAAACCAGCGGGAATTCCTACGAGCAGTACTTC. Its translation is CASSQTSGNSYEQYF.

This clone was recorded a few times. This chain uses TRBV25-1 with TRBJ2-1; D might be TRBD1 (5 bases). The ends were cut back, 6 bases at V and 0 bases at J, with 15 bases in the middle. The CDR3 sequence is 16 residues long. Germline V CDR1 and CDR2: MGHDK, SYGVNS. The CDR3 protein is CASSTTDSSSYNEQFF. For the CDR3, the DNA is TGTGCCAGCAGCACGACCGACAGCAGCTCCTACAATGAGCAGTTCTTC.

V is TRBV7-9 and J is TRBJ1-3, with TRBD1 as a possible D gene (5 bases). Per the germline V gene, CDR1 is SEHNR and CDR2 is FQNEAQ (reference sequence). The CDR3 length is 19 residues. Trimming removed 5 bases at V and 0 bases at J, with 23 bases between. The CDR3 reads CASSPWRRRLGGSGNTIYF. The CDR3 DNA sequence: TGTGCCAGCAGCCCATGGAGGCGGCGACTGGGGGGCTCTGGAAACACCATATATTTT.

The V gene is TRBV6-1, the J gene TRBJ1-1; 10 bases match TRBD1. Germline CDR1 MNHNS, CDR2 SASEGT. V lost 0 bases and J lost 5; bases outside the gene matches: 6. This CDR3 has 16 residues. The CDR3 sequence: CASSEARTGGVTEAFF. The CDR3 coding sequence is TGTGCCAGCAGTGAAGCGCGGACAGGGGGGGTTACTGAAGCTTTCTTT.

The rearrangement joins TRBV5-4 to TRBJ2-7, with 12 bases lining up with TRBD1. The CDR3 contains 15 residues. Germline V gene lookup returns CDR1 SGHNT and CDR2 YYREEE (reference sequence). With V trimmed by 1 base and J by 2 bases, 1 base remained unmatched. The CDR3 reads CASSLRDRGPYEQYF. CDR3 sequence (DNA): TGTGCCAGCAGCTTGAGGGACAGGGGGCCCTACGAGCAGTACTTC.

Comment on this clone: The junction departs from germline at one end; a sequencing error may be responsible. This chain links TRBV7-9 with TRBJ2-3, with D unresolved. CDR3 length: 12 amino acids. Germline V gene data show CDR1 as SEHNR and CDR2 as FQNEAQ (reference sequence). In DNA, the CDR3 is TGTTCCAGCAGCTTACTCGGGGATACGCAGTATTTT. Its protein is CSSSLLGDTQYF.

The chain recombines TRBV4-1 with TRBJ2-7; TRBD2 is a possible D gene (7 bases). V lost 2 bases and J lost 3, with 17 bases in between. Germline-derived CDR1 and CDR2 are MGHRA and YSYEKL. CDR3 length: 16 residues. The CDR3 coding sequence is TGCGCCAGCAGCCAACAAAGGGGGGGGGCCGGCTACGAGCAGTACTTC. Its protein is CASSQQRGGAGYEQYF.

This chain links TRBV11-2 with TRBJ1-1, with D tentatively TRBD1 (5 bases). The germline V gene has CDR1 SGHAT and CDR2 FQNNGV. Trimming left V 6 bases short and J 6 bases short, with 11 bases between. The CDR3 is made up of 12 amino acids. The CDR3 region is CASREAGSEAFF. CDR3 in DNA: TGTGCCAGCAGAGAAGCAGGGTCTGAAGCTTTCTTT.

The rearrangement uses TRBV5-1 and TRBJ1-1; tentative D call: TRBD1 (6 bases). Trimming removed 4 bases at V and 0 bases at J, with 13 bases between. CDR3 size: 15 residues. The V gene's germline CDR1 is SGHRS and CDR2 YFSETQ. The CDR3 DNA reads as TGCGCCAGCAGCCGGACAGCGGCTATGAACACTGAAGCTTTCTTT. Protein product: CASSRTAAMNTEAFF.

The J gene is TRBJ2-7, the V gene TRBV7-2; 10 bases are a match to TRBD2. The CDR3 spans 16 residues. Germline CDR1 and CDR2: SGHTA and FQGNSA. The V segment lost 4 bases and the J segment 0 bases; nucleotides outside the gene matches: 6. The CDR3 nucleotides are TGTGCCAGCAGCTCCTTTAGCGGGGGGAGCTCCTACGAGCAGTACTTC. Translated, it gives CASSSFSGGSSYEQYF.

V is TRBV5-6 and J is TRBJ2-5; D gene ambiguous. This CDR3 spans 12 amino acids. Per the germline V gene, CDR1 is SGHDT and CDR2 is YYEEEE. Deletions cut 4 bases from V and 2 bases from J, with 6 bases between. CDR3 in amino acids: CASSPRQETQYF. The CDR3 bases are TGTGCCAGCAGCCCCAGACAAGAGACCCAGTACTTC. The full variable domain, in which reference TRBV5-6 and TRBJ2-5 provide the parts outside the CDR3, is DAGVTQSPTHLIKTRGQQVTLRCSPKSGHDTVSWYQQALGQGPQFIFQYYEEEERQRGNFPDRFSGHQFPNYSSELNVNALLLGDSALYLCASSPRQETQYFGPGTRLLVL.